This TCR beta chain was found in a study of blood T cell repertoires in COVID-19. In the source study's methods: The authors estimated nucleated cell counts from reference gene primer amplification. The repertoire was sequenced with immunoSEQ multiplex PCR; TCRdb's copy has only in-frame clones and lacks some. V, J and clone size were drawn from that table, and D and trimming were deduced from the DNA. The sample holds 56,000 or so clones; around four fifths are singletons and the top ten take under 15%. Sequenced input: peripheral blood. This TCR was recovered from a woman older than 75 with acute or convalescent COVID-19.

The CDR3 loop is CASGVGGRVGNQPQHF. For the CDR3, the DNA is TGCGCCAGCGGGGTTGGTGGGAGAGTGGGCAATCAGCCCCAGCATTTT. The chain recombines TRBV10-2 with TRBJ1-5; D unclear. Between the trimmed V and J ends, which lost 8 bases and 2 bases, there was a span of 19 bases. The V gene's germline CDR1 is WSHSY and CDR2 SAAADI. This CDR3 is built from 16 residues.